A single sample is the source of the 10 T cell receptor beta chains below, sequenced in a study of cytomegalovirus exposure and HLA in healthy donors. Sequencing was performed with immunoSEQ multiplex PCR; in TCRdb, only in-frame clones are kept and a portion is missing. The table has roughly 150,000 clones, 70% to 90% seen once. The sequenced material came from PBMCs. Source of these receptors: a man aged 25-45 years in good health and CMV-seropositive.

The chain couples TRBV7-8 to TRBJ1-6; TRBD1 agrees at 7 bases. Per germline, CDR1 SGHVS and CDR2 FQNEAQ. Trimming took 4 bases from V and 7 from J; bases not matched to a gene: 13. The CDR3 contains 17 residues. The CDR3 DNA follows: TGTGCCAGCAGCTCCCCGAGGGGGGACAGAAGAAATTCACCCCTCCACTTT. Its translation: CASSSPRGDRRNSPLHF.

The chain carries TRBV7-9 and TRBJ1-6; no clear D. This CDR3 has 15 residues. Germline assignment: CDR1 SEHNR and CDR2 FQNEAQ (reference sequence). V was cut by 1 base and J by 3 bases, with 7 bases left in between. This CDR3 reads CASSLGGFYNSPLHF. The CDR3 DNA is TGTGCCAGCAGCTTAGGAGGGTTCTATAATTCACCCCTCCACTTT. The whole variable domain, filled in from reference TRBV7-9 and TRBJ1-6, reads DTGVSQNPRHKITKRGQNVTFRCDPISEHNRLYWYRQTLGQGPEFLTYFQNEAQLEKSRLLSDRFSAERPKGSFSTLEIQRTEQGDSAMYLCASSLGGFYNSPLHFGNGTRLTVT.

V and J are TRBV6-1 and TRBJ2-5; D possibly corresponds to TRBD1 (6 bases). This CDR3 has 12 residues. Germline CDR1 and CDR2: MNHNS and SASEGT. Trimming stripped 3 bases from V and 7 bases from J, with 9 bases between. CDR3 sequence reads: CASSDEGVTQYF. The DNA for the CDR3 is TGTGCCAGCAGTGACGAGGGGGTGACCCAGTACTTC.

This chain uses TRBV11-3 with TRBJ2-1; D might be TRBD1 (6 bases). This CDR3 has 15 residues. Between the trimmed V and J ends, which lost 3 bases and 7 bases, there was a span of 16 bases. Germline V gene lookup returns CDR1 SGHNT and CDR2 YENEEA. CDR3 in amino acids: CASSFRGNQRNEQFF. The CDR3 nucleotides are TGTGCCAGCAGCTTCAGGGGAAATCAGAGGAATGAGCAGTTCTTC.

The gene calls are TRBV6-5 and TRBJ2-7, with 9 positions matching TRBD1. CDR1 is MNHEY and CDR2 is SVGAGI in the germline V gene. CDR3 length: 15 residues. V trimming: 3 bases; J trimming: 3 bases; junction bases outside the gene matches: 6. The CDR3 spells CASSYPGQGNYEQYF. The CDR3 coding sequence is TGTGCCAGCAGTTATCCGGGACAGGGAAACTACGAGCAGTACTTC.

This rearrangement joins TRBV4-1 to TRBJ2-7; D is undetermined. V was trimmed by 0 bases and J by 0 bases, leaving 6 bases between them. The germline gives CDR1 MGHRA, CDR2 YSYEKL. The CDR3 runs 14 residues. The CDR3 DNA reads TGCGCCAGCAGCCAAGAACCGAGCTCCTACGAGCAGTACTTC. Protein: CASSQEPSSYEQYF.

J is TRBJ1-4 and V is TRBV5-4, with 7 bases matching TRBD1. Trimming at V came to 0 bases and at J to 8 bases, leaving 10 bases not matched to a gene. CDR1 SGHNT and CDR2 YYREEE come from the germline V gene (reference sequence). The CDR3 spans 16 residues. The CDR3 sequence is CASSLGMGQGGEKLFF. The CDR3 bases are TGTGCCAGCAGCTTGGGAATGGGCCAAGGGGGCGAAAAACTGTTTTTT.

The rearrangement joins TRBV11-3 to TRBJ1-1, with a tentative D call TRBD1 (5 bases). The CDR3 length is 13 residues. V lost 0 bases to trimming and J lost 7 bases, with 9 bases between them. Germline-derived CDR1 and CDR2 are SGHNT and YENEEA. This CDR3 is CASSLESQGEAFF. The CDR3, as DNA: TGTGCCAGCAGCTTAGAATCCCAGGGTGAAGCTTTCTTT.

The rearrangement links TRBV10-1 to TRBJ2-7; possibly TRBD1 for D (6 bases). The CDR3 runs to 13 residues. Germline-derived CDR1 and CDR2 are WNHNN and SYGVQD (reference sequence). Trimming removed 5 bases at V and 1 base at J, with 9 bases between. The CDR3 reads CASSLQGSYEQYF. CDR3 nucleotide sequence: TGCGCCAGCAGTTTACAGGGATCCTACGAGCAGTACTTC.

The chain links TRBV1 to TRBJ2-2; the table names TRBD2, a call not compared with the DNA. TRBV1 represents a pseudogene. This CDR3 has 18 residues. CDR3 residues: CTSSQDRPSGGNTGELFF. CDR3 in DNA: TGCACCAGCAGCCAAGACCGCCCTAGCGGGGGGAACACCGGGGAGCTGTTTTTT.